A single count supports the clone carrying this T cell receptor (beta chain). No antigen is known for it. CDR3 length: 12 amino acids. Trimming pared 2 bases from V and 8 bases from J, leaving 12 bases between. The germline CDR1 and CDR2 sequences are GTSNPN and SVGIG (reference sequence). The data are from a study of blood T cells in healthy people across ages. General study results and limits: Versus aged donors, long-lived donors had higher diversity and more naive CD4+ cells. Getting older went along with TCR beta diversity per million T cells dropping roughly linearly.

A second PCR, run for roughly 6 to 11 cycles, used a sample-barcoded 5' primer plus a J-beta primer mix. MiXCR, run by TCRdb on the 5' RACE reads, gives a single entry per CDR3 protein. Of fewer than 800,000 distinct CDR3 sequences in the sample, around 45% are singletons; the top ten hold under 35%. Researchers report isolating at least 7 million PBMCs per sample. The sequenced sample was blood. The rearrangement links TRBV30 to TRBJ1-2, with D perhaps matching TRBD1 (5 bases). The source is a woman aged 60-75 years in good health. CDR3 bases: TGTGCCTGGAGTCGTGAGGGGCACGGCTACACCTTC. Amino acids: CAWSREGHGYTF.